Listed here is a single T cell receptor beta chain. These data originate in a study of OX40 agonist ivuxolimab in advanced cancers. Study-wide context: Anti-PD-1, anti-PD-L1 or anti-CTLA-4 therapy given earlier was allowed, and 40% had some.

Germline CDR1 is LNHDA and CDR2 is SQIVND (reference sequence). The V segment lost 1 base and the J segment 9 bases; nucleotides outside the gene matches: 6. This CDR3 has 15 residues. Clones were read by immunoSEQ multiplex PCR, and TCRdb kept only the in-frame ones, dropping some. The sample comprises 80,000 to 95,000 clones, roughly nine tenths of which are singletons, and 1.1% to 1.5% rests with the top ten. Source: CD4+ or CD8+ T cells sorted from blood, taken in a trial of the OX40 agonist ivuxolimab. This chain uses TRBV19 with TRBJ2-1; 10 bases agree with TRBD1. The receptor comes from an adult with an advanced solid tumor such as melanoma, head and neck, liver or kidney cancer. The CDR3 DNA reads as TGTGCCAGTAGTATAGGAGACAGGGGGCTTGTTGAGCAGTTCTTC. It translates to CASSIGDRGLVEQFF.